The text below deals with one T cell receptor beta chain. Trimming left V 4 bases short and J 3 bases short, with 16 bases between. The CDR3 is 15 residues long. The germline V gene encodes CDR1 WNHNN and CDR2 SYGVQD (reference sequence). The data were taken from a study of shared clonotypes between healthy human individuals. Genomic DNA of every subset was divided equally among multiple immunoSEQ plates. Replicate PCRs were loaded with around 0.3 ug DNA from unsorted PBMC, 30,000 or so T cell genomes. As processed by the authors: Without quality scores, immunoSEQ junctional reads could not be filtered like full-length reads. The protocol was immunoSEQ multiplex PCR, while the TCRdb copy is restricted to in-frame clones and leaves out a portion. V, J and clone size were drawn from that table, and D and trimming were deduced from the DNA. This table has hundreds of thousands of clones, roughly four fifths appearing once.

Donors comprised healthy HIV-negative adults lacking recent acute infections or vaccinations. This clonotype was sampled from a woman aged 40 to 50 in good health. Some clones in this sample may be carry-over from other donors' samples. Sequencing was done on a sample of PBMCs. J is TRBJ2-7 and V is TRBV10-1; the D call may be TRBD1 or TRBD2 (6 bases each). The DNA for the CDR3 is TGCGCCAGCAGTGGTGGGGGGTCAGGGGTCTACGAGCAGTACTTC. It yields the protein CASSGGGSGVYEQYF.